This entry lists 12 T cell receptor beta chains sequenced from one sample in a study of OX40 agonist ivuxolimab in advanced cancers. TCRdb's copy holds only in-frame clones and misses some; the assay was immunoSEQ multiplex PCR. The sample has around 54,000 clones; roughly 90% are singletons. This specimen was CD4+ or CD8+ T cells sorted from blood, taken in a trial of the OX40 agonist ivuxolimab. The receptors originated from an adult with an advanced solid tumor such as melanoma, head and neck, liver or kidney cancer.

As DNA, the CDR3 is TGCAGCGTGGTGGGAGGGCCTGGTGAGCAGTTCTTC. Residues: CSVVGGPGEQFF. The chain combines TRBV29-1 with TRBJ2-1; 7 positions match TRBD2. The length of the CDR3 is 12 residues. V was pared by 6 bases and J by 9 bases, with 8 bases of the junction left unmatched. From germline, CDR1 is SQVTM and CDR2 ANQGSEA.

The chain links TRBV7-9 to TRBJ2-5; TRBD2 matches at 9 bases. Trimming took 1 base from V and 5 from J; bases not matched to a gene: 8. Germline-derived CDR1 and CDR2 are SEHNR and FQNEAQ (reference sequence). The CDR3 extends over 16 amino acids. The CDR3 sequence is CASSLEVSGSGETQYF. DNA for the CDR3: TGTGCCAGCAGCTTAGAGGTTAGCGGGAGTGGTGAGACCCAGTACTTC.

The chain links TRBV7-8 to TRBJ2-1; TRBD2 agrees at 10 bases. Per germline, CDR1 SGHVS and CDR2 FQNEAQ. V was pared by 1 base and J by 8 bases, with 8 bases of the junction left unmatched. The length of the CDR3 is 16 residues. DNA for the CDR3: TGTGCCAGCAGCTTAGGAGGAAGCGGGAGGGTCGATGAGCAGTTCTTC. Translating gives CASSLGGSGRVDEQFF.

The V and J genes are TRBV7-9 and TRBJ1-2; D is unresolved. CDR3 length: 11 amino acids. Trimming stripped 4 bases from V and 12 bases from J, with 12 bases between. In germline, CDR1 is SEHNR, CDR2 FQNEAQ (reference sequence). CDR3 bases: TGTGCCAGCAGCTCAGAGGACGGACACACCTTC. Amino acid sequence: CASSSEDGHTF.

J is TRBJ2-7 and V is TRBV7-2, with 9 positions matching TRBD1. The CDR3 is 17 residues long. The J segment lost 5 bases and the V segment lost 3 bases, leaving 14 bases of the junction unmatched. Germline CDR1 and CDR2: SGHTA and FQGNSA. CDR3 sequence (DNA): TGTGCCAGCAGCTTTCCCGTCGGGACAGGGCCCGCCCACGAGCAGTACTTC. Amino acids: CASSFPVGTGPAHEQYF.

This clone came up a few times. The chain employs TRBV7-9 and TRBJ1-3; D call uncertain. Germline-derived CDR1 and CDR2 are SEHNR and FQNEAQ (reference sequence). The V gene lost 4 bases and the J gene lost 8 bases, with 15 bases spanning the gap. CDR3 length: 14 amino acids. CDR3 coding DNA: TGTGCCAGCAGCTCTCTAATAAGTGTAGACACCATATATTTT. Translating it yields CASSSLISVDTIYF.

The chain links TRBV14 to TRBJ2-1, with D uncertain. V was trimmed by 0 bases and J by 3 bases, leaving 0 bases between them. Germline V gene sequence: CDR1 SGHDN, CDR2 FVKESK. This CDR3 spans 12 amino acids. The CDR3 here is CASSQDYNEQFF. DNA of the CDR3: TGTGCCAGCAGCCAAGACTACAATGAGCAGTTCTTC.

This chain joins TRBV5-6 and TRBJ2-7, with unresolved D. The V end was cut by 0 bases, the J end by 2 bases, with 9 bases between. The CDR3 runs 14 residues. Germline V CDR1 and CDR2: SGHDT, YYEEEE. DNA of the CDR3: TGTGCCAGCAGCTTGGGGTCGTTCCCCTACGAGCAGTACTTC. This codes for CASSLGSFPYEQYF.

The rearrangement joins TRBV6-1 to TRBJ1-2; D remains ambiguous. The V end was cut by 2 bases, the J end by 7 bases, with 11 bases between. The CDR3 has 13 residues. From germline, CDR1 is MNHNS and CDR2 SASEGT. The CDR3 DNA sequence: TGTGCCAGCAGTGAAAGGGAAATGAGTGGCTACACCTTC. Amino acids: CASSEREMSGYTF.

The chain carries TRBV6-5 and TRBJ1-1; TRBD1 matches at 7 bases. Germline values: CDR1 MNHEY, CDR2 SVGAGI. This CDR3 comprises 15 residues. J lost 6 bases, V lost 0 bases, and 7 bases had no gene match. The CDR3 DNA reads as TGTGCCAGCAGTTACTCGCCTGACAGGGAGGCTGAAGCTTTCTTT. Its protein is CASSYSPDREAEAFF.

Here the CDR3 DNA reads TGTGCCAGCAGCGTGGGGGTCGGGGCCAACGTCCTGACTTTC. Its protein is CASSVGVGANVLTF. This chain connects TRBV9 to TRBJ2-6; D might be TRBD1 or TRBD2, each matching 5 bases. This CDR3 comprises 14 residues. Trimming left V 2 bases short and J 4 bases short, with 7 bases between. CDR1 and CDR2 from the germline V gene are SGDLS and YYNGEE.

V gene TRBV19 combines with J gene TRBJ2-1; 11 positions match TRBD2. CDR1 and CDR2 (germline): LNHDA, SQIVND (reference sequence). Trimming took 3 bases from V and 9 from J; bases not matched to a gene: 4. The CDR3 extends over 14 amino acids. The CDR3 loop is CASSMTSGVGEQFF. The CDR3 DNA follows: TGTGCCAGTAGTATGACTAGCGGGGTGGGTGAGCAGTTCTTC.